These T cell receptor beta chains were read from a single sample in a study of blood T cell repertoires in COVID-19. Profiling relied on immunoSEQ multiplex PCR, and the TCRdb table lists in-frame clones only, not all of them. The sample yields around 270,000 clones, around nine tenths seen once. The source material was peripheral blood. The receptors derive from a woman aged 55-69 years with COVID-19, enrolled during active disease. Each CDR3 is given with its conserved first and last residue. Each record gives: D gene, J gene, clone size, V gene, CDR3 DNA, CDR3 protein. The D gene is left open where the match is weak. Size values are once, few and many counts, or a class for expanded clones, and some rows have none.

D gene: NA
J gene: TRBJ1-2
clone size: NA
V gene: TRBV12-3/TRBV12-4
CDR3 DNA: TGTGCCAGCAGTCGCGCGGGTCAGGAAGGCTACACCTTC
CDR3 protein: CASSRAGQEGYTF

D gene: TRBD1
J gene: TRBJ1-2
clone size: NA
V gene: TRBV24-1
CDR3 DNA: TGTGCCACCAGTGATGGACAGGGCCCGTACGGCTACACCTTC
CDR3 protein: CATSDGQGPYGYTF

D gene: NA
J gene: TRBJ1-1
clone size: NA
V gene: TRBV10-3
CDR3 DNA: TGTGCCATCAGGGGAGTGGGGGGTGAAGCTTTCTTT
CDR3 protein: CAIRGVGGEAFF

D gene: NA
J gene: TRBJ1-3
clone size: NA
V gene: TRBV4-1
CDR3 DNA: TGCGCCAGCAGCCAAGATATGAGTGATACTGGAAACACCATATATTTT
CDR3 protein: CASSQDMSDTGNTIYF

D gene: NA
J gene: TRBJ2-1
clone size: NA
V gene: TRBV27
CDR3 DNA: TGTGCCAGCAGGAGAAGCTCCTACAATGAGCAGTTCTTC
CDR3 protein: CASRRSSYNEQFF

D gene: TRBD2
J gene: TRBJ2-1
clone size: NA
V gene: TRBV7-3
CDR3 DNA: TGTGCCAGCACCCCCCCCGGGGGGAATGAGCAGTTCTTC
CDR3 protein: CASTPPGGNEQFF

D gene: NA
J gene: TRBJ1-2
clone size: NA
V gene: TRBV19
CDR3 DNA: TGTGCCAGTAGTCCGGAATTGGGGGGCTATGGCTACACCTTC
CDR3 protein: CASSPELGGYGYTF

D gene: TRBD1
J gene: TRBJ2-3
clone size: NA
V gene: TRBV28
CDR3 DNA: TGTGCCAGCAGCCGGACAGGGGTTGGGGTTAGCACAGATACGCAGTATTTT
CDR3 protein: CASSRTGVGVSTDTQYF

D gene: NA
J gene: TRBJ2-3
clone size: NA
V gene: TRBV4-1
CDR3 DNA: TGCGCCAGCAGCCAAAGGCGGGCATACACAGATACGCAGTATTTT
CDR3 protein: CASSQRRAYTDTQYF

D gene: TRBD2
J gene: TRBJ2-7
clone size: NA
V gene: TRBV3-1/TRBV3-2
CDR3 DNA: TGTGCCAGCAGCCAACTAGCGGGAGGGCCTGGGGAGCAGTACTTC
CDR3 protein: CASSQLAGGPGEQYF

D gene: NA
J gene: TRBJ1-2
clone size: NA
V gene: TRBV5-1
CDR3 DNA: TGCGCCAGCAGCCCGCTCGACAGCCACTATGGCTACACCTTC
CDR3 protein: CASSPLDSHYGYTF

D gene: TRBD2
J gene: TRBJ2-1
clone size: once
V gene: TRBV7-2
CDR3 DNA: TGTGCCAGCAGCCTACAGTACAGCGGGGGATGGGGAAAGTACAATGAGCAGTTCTTC
CDR3 protein: CASSLQYSGGWGKYNEQFF

D gene: NA
J gene: TRBJ1-6
clone size: NA
V gene: TRBV18
CDR3 DNA: TGTGCCAGCTCACCATCCGGTCGTCTCACTGATTCACCCCTCCACTTT
CDR3 protein: CASSPSGRLTDSPLHF

D gene: NA
J gene: TRBJ1-4
clone size: NA
V gene: TRBV2
CDR3 DNA: TGTGCCAGCAGCGCAGGGCCAGGCGAAAAACTGTTTTTT
CDR3 protein: CASSAGPGEKLFF

D gene: TRBD2
J gene: TRBJ2-7
clone size: NA
V gene: TRBV30
CDR3 DNA: TGTGCCTGGAGCGGAAAGGGACTAGCCCCACAATTCTACGAGCAGTACTTC
CDR3 protein: CAWSGKGLAPQFYEQYF

D gene: TRBD2
J gene: TRBJ2-1
clone size: NA
V gene: TRBV6-1
CDR3 DNA: TGTGCCAGCAGTGAAGTCGGGCTAGCGGGTTACAATGAGCAGTTCTTC
CDR3 protein: CASSEVGLAGYNEQFF

D gene: TRBD1
J gene: TRBJ2-1
clone size: NA
V gene: TRBV19
CDR3 DNA: TGTGCCAGTAGTACTGGACAGGGCCCCTACAATGAGCAGTTCTTC
CDR3 protein: CASSTGQGPYNEQFF

D gene: NA
J gene: TRBJ2-7
clone size: NA
V gene: TRBV29-1
CDR3 DNA: TGCAGCGTCAACGACAGCTACGAGCAGTACTTC
CDR3 protein: CSVNDSYEQYF

D gene: TRBD2
J gene: TRBJ2-1
clone size: NA
V gene: TRBV2
CDR3 DNA: TGTGCCAGCAGTCCCGGGACTAGCGCTTACAATGAGCAGTTCTTC
CDR3 protein: CASSPGTSAYNEQFF

D gene: NA
J gene: TRBJ1-2
clone size: NA
V gene: TRBV3-1/TRBV3-2
CDR3 DNA: TGTGCCAGCAGCCAAGTCAAGGGGAACTATGGCTACACCTTC
CDR3 protein: CASSQVKGNYGYTF

D gene: TRBD1
J gene: TRBJ1-1
clone size: NA
V gene: TRBV6-6
CDR3 DNA: TGTGCCAGCAGCCGAAAGGTCCGAGGGACAGGGGTCATGGGCACTGAAGCTTTCTTT
CDR3 protein: CASSRKVRGTGVMGTEAFF

D gene: NA
J gene: TRBJ2-7
clone size: NA
V gene: TRBV29-1
CDR3 DNA: TGCAGCGTTGTCTTCTCCAGGGGCGGGTCCGAGCAGTACTTC
CDR3 protein: CSVVFSRGGSEQYF

D gene: NA
J gene: TRBJ2-5
clone size: NA
V gene: TRBV27
CDR3 DNA: TGTGCCAGCAGTTTCGAATCTAGTTACCAAGAGACCCAGTACTTC
CDR3 protein: CASSFESSYQETQYF

D gene: TRBD1
J gene: TRBJ1-5
clone size: NA
V gene: TRBV19
CDR3 DNA: TGTGCCAGTAGTCTAACAGGGGGCGGTCAGCCCCAGCATTTT
CDR3 protein: CASSLTGGGQPQHF

D gene: NA
J gene: TRBJ1-5
clone size: once
V gene: TRBV19
CDR3 DNA: TGTGCCAGTAGTATAGATACAGGGTCATATAGCAATCAGCCCCAGCATTTT
CDR3 protein: CASSIDTGSYSNQPQHF

D gene: TRBD2
J gene: TRBJ2-3
clone size: NA
V gene: TRBV5-4
CDR3 DNA: TGTGCCAGCAGCCGGGAGGGCACTAGCACAGATACGCAGTATTTT
CDR3 protein: CASSREGTSTDTQYF

D gene: NA
J gene: TRBJ1-5
clone size: NA
V gene: TRBV3-1/TRBV3-2
CDR3 DNA: TGTGCCAGCAGCCAAGGGCCGGGGGGTGCGGGCAATCAGCCCCAGCATTTT
CDR3 protein: CASSQGPGGAGNQPQHF

D gene: TRBD2
J gene: TRBJ2-7
clone size: NA
V gene: TRBV27
CDR3 DNA: TGTGCCAGCAGTGGGAACCTAGCGGGCCTCTACGAGCAGTACTTC
CDR3 protein: CASSGNLAGLYEQYF

D gene: NA
J gene: TRBJ1-5
clone size: NA
V gene: TRBV3-1/TRBV3-2
CDR3 DNA: TGTGCCAGCAGCCAACCAGGGGCCCTTCAGCCCCAGCATTTT
CDR3 protein: CASSQPGALQPQHF

D gene: NA
J gene: TRBJ1-2
clone size: few
V gene: TRBV3-1/TRBV3-2
CDR3 DNA: TGTGCCAGCAGCCAGAGGCTTGAGGGTGGCTACACCTTC
CDR3 protein: CASSQRLEGGYTF

D gene: TRBD1
J gene: TRBJ2-7
clone size: NA
V gene: TRBV9
CDR3 DNA: TGTGCCAGCAGCGCCGGACAGGCGATCTACGAGCAGTACTTC
CDR3 protein: CASSAGQAIYEQYF

D gene: NA
J gene: TRBJ2-3
clone size: NA
V gene: TRBV6-4
CDR3 DNA: TGTGCCAGCAGACCCGACAGGACTAGCACAGATACGCAGTATTTT
CDR3 protein: CASRPDRTSTDTQYF

D gene: TRBD1
J gene: TRBJ1-5
clone size: NA
V gene: TRBV6-2/TRBV6-3
CDR3 DNA: TGTGCCAGCAGTTACGGGACAGGGGCCTATGGCAATCAGCCCCAGCATTTT
CDR3 protein: CASSYGTGAYGNQPQHF

D gene: TRBD2
J gene: TRBJ2-5
clone size: NA
V gene: TRBV10-1
CDR3 DNA: TGCGCCAGCAGTTCGGTGCTAGCGGGAGGTCTAGAGACCCAGTACTTC
CDR3 protein: CASSSVLAGGLETQYF

D gene: NA
J gene: TRBJ1-5
clone size: NA
V gene: TRBV30
CDR3 DNA: TGTGCCTGGAACCGGGGGGGAAATCAGCCCCAGCATTTT
CDR3 protein: CAWNRGGNQPQHF

D gene: NA
J gene: TRBJ2-2
clone size: once
V gene: TRBV28
CDR3 DNA: TGTGCCAGCACCATAGGCGGACTCTACACCGGGGAGCTGTTTTTT
CDR3 protein: CASTIGGLYTGELFF

D gene: TRBD2
J gene: TRBJ2-2
clone size: NA
V gene: TRBV5-8
CDR3 DNA: TGTGCCAGCAGCCCTAGCGGGAGAAGCACCGGGGAGCTGTTTTTT
CDR3 protein: CASSPSGRSTGELFF

D gene: TRBD1
J gene: TRBJ2-1
clone size: NA
V gene: TRBV5-5
CDR3 DNA: TGTGCCAGCAGCTTGGGACAGGGAAGCTCCTACAATGAGCAGTTCTTC
CDR3 protein: CASSLGQGSSYNEQFF

D gene: NA
J gene: TRBJ2-5
clone size: NA
V gene: TRBV28
CDR3 DNA: TGTGCCAGCCGACAGCAAGAGACCCAGTACTTC
CDR3 protein: CASRQQETQYF

D gene: TRBD1
J gene: TRBJ2-5
clone size: NA
V gene: TRBV5-4
CDR3 DNA: TGTGCCAGCAGCTTGGGGGGACAGGGGGCGACCCAGTACTTC
CDR3 protein: CASSLGGQGATQYF

D gene: NA
J gene: TRBJ1-5
clone size: NA
V gene: TRBV28
CDR3 DNA: TGTGCCAGCAGTCCCCTTCATCAGCCCCAGCATTTT
CDR3 protein: CASSPLHQPQHF

D gene: NA
J gene: TRBJ2-1
clone size: NA
V gene: TRBV6-6
CDR3 DNA: TGTGCCAGCGCCCCCTCGAAGGGGGTCAATGAGCAGTTCTTC
CDR3 protein: CASAPSKGVNEQFF

D gene: TRBD1
J gene: TRBJ2-2
clone size: NA
V gene: TRBV27
CDR3 DNA: TGTGCCAGCAGTTTATCAATCCCGACAGGGGCGTACACCGGGGAGCTGTTTTTT
CDR3 protein: CASSLSIPTGAYTGELFF

D gene: TRBD1
J gene: TRBJ1-6
clone size: NA
V gene: TRBV6-6
CDR3 DNA: TGTGCCAGCAGCGGGACAGGGAGTAATTCACCCCTCCACTTT
CDR3 protein: CASSGTGSNSPLHF

D gene: NA
J gene: TRBJ1-5
clone size: NA
V gene: TRBV28
CDR3 DNA: TGTGCCAGCAGCCTACCCTCGACTGGCAATCAGCCCCAGCATTTT
CDR3 protein: CASSLPSTGNQPQHF

D gene: NA
J gene: TRBJ1-1
clone size: NA
V gene: TRBV5-8
CDR3 DNA: TGTGCCAGCAGCATTTCGGGACTCCGGAACACTGAAGCTTTCTTT
CDR3 protein: CASSISGLRNTEAFF

D gene: NA
J gene: TRBJ2-1
clone size: NA
V gene: TRBV6-4
CDR3 DNA: TGTGCCAGCAGTGACTCGCAGGGCTCCTACAATGAGCAGTTCTTC
CDR3 protein: CASSDSQGSYNEQFF

D gene: NA
J gene: TRBJ1-1
clone size: once
V gene: TRBV6-5
CDR3 DNA: TGTGCCAGCAGTTACTCGTCGGCAGGGCGGCCCACTGAAGCTTTCTTT
CDR3 protein: CASSYSSAGRPTEAFF

D gene: NA
J gene: TRBJ1-3
clone size: NA
V gene: TRBV9
CDR3 DNA: TGTGCCAGCAGCCCGGACCCCCTAACAGGGACCTCTGGAAACACCATATATTTT
CDR3 protein: CASSPDPLTGTSGNTIYF

D gene: NA
J gene: TRBJ1-1
clone size: NA
V gene: TRBV27
CDR3 DNA: TGTGCCAGCAGTTTATCGGGGGCCCACACTGAAGCTTTCTTT
CDR3 protein: CASSLSGAHTEAFF

D gene: NA
J gene: TRBJ1-5
clone size: NA
V gene: TRBV28
CDR3 DNA: TGTGCCAGCAGTTGGAACGGGATCAATCAGCCCCAGCATTTT
CDR3 protein: CASSWNGINQPQHF

D gene: TRBD1
J gene: TRBJ1-2
clone size: few
V gene: TRBV7-8
CDR3 DNA: TGTGCCAGCAGCTTAGGGACAGGGAACTATGGCTACACCTTC
CDR3 protein: CASSLGTGNYGYTF